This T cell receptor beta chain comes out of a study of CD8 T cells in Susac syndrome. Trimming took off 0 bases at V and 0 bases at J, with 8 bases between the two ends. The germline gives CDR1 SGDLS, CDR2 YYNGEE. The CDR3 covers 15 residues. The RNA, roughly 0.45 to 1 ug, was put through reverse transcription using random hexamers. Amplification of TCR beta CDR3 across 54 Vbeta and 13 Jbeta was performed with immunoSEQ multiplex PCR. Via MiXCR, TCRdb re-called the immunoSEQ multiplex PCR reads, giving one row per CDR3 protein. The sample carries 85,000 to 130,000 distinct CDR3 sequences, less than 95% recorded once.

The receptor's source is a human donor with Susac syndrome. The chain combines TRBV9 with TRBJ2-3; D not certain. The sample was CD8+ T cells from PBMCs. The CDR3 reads CASSVGSSSTDTQYF. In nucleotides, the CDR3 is TGTGCCAGCAGCGTAGGATCTTCTAGCACAGATACGCAGTATTTT.